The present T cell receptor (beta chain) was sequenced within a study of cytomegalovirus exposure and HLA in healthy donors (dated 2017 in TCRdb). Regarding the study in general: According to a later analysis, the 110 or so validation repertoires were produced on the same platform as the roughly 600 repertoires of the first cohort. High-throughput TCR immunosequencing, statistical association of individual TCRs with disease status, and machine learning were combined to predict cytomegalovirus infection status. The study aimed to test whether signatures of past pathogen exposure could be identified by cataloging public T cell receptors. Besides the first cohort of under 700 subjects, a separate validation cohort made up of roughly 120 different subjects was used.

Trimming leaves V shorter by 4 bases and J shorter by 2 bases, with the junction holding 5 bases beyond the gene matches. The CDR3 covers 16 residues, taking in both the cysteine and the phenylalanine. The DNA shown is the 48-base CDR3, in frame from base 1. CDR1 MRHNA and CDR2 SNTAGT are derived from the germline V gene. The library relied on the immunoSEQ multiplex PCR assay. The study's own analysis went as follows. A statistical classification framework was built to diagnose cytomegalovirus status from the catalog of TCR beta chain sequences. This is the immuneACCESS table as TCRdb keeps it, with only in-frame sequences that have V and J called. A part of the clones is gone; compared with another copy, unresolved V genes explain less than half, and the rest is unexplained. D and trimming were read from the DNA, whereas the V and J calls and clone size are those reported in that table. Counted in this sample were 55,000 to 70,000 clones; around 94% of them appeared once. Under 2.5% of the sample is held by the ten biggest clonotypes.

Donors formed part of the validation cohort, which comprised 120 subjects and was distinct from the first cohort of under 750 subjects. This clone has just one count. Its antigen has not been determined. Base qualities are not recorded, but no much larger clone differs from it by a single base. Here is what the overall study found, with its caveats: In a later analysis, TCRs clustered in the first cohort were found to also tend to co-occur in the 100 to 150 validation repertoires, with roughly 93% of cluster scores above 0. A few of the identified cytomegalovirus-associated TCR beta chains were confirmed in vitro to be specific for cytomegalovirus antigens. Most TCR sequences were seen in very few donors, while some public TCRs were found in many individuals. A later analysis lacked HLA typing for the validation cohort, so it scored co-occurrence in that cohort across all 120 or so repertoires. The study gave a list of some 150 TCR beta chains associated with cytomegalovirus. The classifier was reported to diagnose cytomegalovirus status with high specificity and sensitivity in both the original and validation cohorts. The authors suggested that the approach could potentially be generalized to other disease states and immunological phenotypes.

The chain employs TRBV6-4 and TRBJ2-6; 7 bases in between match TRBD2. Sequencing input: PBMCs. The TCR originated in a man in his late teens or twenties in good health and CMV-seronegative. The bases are TGTGCCAGCAGTGGGGGAGGGCCAGCTGGGGCCAACGTCCTGACTTTC. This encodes CASSGGGPAGANVLTF.